A single sample is the source of the 9 T cell receptor beta chains below, sequenced in a study of blood T cells in healthy people across ages. Combining a sample-barcoded 5' primer with a J-beta primer mix, a second PCR ran for roughly 7 to 11 cycles. In TCRdb, the 5' RACE reads were re-called with MiXCR into one record per CDR3 protein. Of roughly 1.6 million distinct CDR3 sequences detected, about 31% appear once; the ten largest clones hold around 10%. The sample was blood. Receptors were obtained from a woman in her 30s in good health.

Only a few counts were recorded for this clonotype. The chain links TRBV7-2 to TRBJ1-2; no clear D. The length of the CDR3 is 12 residues. V dropped 2 bases and J dropped 7 bases, with 8 bases sitting between them. The germline gives CDR1 SGHTA, CDR2 FQGNSA. CDR3 bases: TGTGCCAGCAGCTTACTAAGGGTTGGCTACACCTTC. Translated: CASSLLRVGYTF.

This clonotype was seen at least ten times. The V gene is TRBV27, the J gene TRBJ2-7; unclear D gene. The germline CDR1 and CDR2 sequences are MNHEY and SMNVEV (reference sequence). The length of the CDR3 is 13 residues. V was clipped by 5 bases and J by 2 bases, with 10 bases between them. The DNA of the CDR3 is TGTGCCAGCAGTCCGATTGCTCCCTACGAGCAGTACTTC. Amino acids: CASSPIAPYEQYF.

This chain joins TRBV27 and TRBJ2-5; 7 nucleotides match TRBD1. The CDR3 loop spans 15 amino acids. V trimming: 5 bases; J trimming: 5 bases; junction bases outside the gene matches: 11. In germline, CDR1 is MNHEY, CDR2 SMNVEV (reference sequence). The chain's CDR3 is CASSPRQGFVETQYF. The CDR3 nucleotides are TGTGCCAGCAGTCCAAGACAGGGCTTTGTTGAGACCCAGTACTTC.

Turning to this clonotype: A junction end diverges from the germline sequence, so it may reflect a read error. The V call is TRBV10-2, the J call TRBJ2-6; possibly TRBD1 for D (5 bases). Germline CDR1 and CDR2: WSHSY and SAAADI. This CDR3 is 13 amino acids long. CDR3 coding DNA: TGCGCCAGCAGTGATAATGGGGCCAACGTCCGGACTTTC. As protein: CASSDNGANVRTF.

The V call is TRBV11-2, the J call TRBJ2-2; 10 bases are a match to TRBD2. The J segment lost 7 bases and the V segment lost 5 bases, leaving 7 bases of the junction unmatched. Germline V gives CDR1 SGHAT, CDR2 FQNNGV. This CDR3 is 15 amino acids long. CDR3 sequence reads: CASSPAGGHGGELFF. For the CDR3, the DNA is TGTGCCAGCAGCCCAGCGGGAGGGCACGGCGGGGAGCTGTTTTTT.

The genes are TRBV3-1 and TRBJ1-2, with D unresolved. Trimming pared 7 bases from V and 8 bases from J, leaving 20 bases between. CDR3 length: 14 amino acids. The germline V gene has CDR1 LGHDT and CDR2 YNNKEL (reference sequence). CDR3 sequence: CASTNGVLAGGYTF. For the CDR3, the DNA is TGTGCCAGCACCAACGGGGTCCTAGCAGGCGGCTACACCTTC.

The chain combines TRBV6-2 or TRBV6-3 with TRBJ1-5, with D maybe TRBD1 (5 bases). The CDR3 is 14 amino acids. The V gene lost 6 bases and the J gene lost 2 bases, with 11 bases spanning the gap. Germline assignment: CDR1 MNHEY and CDR2 SVGEGT. The CDR3 loop reads CASRKRDRNQPQHF. CDR3 DNA sequence: TGTGCCAGCAGAAAGCGGGACCGCAATCAGCCCCAGCATTTT.

This clonotype has a handful of counts. The genes are TRBV27 and TRBJ1-2, with D uncertain. The ends were cut back, 6 bases at V and 4 bases at J, with 18 bases in the middle. This CDR3 has 15 amino acids. Per germline, CDR1 MNHEY and CDR2 SMNVEV (reference sequence). CDR3 in DNA: TGTGCCAGCAGCCAATTCGAGGGAAAGACCTATGGCTACACCTTC. Protein sequence: CASSQFEGKTYGYTF.

This chain connects TRBV3-1 to TRBJ2-7, with D uncertain. The germline CDR1 and CDR2 sequences are LGHDT and YNNKEL (reference sequence). With 11 bases removed from V and 2 bases from J, the gap between germline ends came to 13 bases. The CDR3 has 12 amino acids. The CDR3 coding sequence is TGTGCCTGCACCCCCAGCACCTACGAGCAGTACTTC. This gives the protein CACTPSTYEQYF.